These 17 T cell receptor beta chains came from one sample sequenced in a study of T cells in Graves' hyperthyroidism and ophthalmopathy. What was amplified from RNA transcripts were TCR beta CDR3 regions. An initial round of RT-PCR targeting the TCR CDR3 relied on the HTBI primer set. TCRdb re-called the multiplex PCR reads through MiXCR, storing one row per CDR3 protein. The repertoire holds 480,000 or so distinct CDR3 sequences, with 13% to 15% as singletons. The sequencing sample was made of blood. The source of these receptors is a woman under 30 with Graves' hyperthyroidism.

This clonotype has only a few counts. The chain links TRBV18 to TRBJ1-5; 7 bases align to TRBD1. Germline-derived CDR1 and CDR2 are KGHSH and LQKENI. The CDR3 is made up of 18 amino acids. V was clipped by 2 bases and J by 5 bases; unmatched bases: 15. The CDR3 coding sequence is TGTGCCAGCTCACCATGGGGACCGGGACAGCAATCCGATCAGCCCCAGCATTTT. Translation: CASSPWGPGQQSDQPQHF.

V and J are TRBV25-1 and TRBJ1-2, with a possible D match to TRBD1 (6 bases). Trimming stripped 3 bases from V and 3 bases from J, with 11 bases between. This CDR3 has 14 residues. Germline assignment: CDR1 MGHDK and CDR2 SYGVNS. The CDR3 sequence: CASSDPRTDYGYTF. As DNA, the CDR3 is TGTGCCAGCAGTGATCCACGGACAGACTATGGCTACACCTTC.

This clonotype was observed at least ten times. This chain links TRBV18 with TRBJ2-7; no definite D call. V dropped 5 bases and J dropped 2 bases, with 13 bases sitting between them. CDR3 length: 14 residues. The germline V gene encodes CDR1 KGHSH and CDR2 LQKENI. The CDR3: CASSSGYGPYEQYV. The CDR3 DNA is TGTGCCAGCTCAAGTGGGTACGGGCCCTACGAGCAGTACGTC.

This clonotype was detected ten times or more. This CDR3 is CASSISRVGDTIYF. The DNA of the CDR3 is TGTGCCAGTAGTATCTCCCGGGTAGGAGACACCATATATTTT. The rearrangement links TRBV19 to TRBJ1-3; D gene uncertain. The CDR3 is 14 residues long. V lost 3 bases and J 8 bases, leaving 14 bases between the germline ends. Per the germline V gene, CDR1 is LNHDA and CDR2 is SQIVND (reference sequence).

This clonotype was found a few times. V gene TRBV6-1 combines with J gene TRBJ2-2; 8 bases line up with TRBD2. V shed 7 bases, J shed 4 bases, and the junction held 11 bases outside the gene matches. Germline-derived CDR1 and CDR2 are MNHNS and SASEGT. This CDR3 comprises 16 residues. The CDR3 region is CASTHRAGGSTGELFF. The CDR3 nucleotides are TGTGCCAGCACCCACAGGGCGGGAGGATCCACCGGGGAGCTGTTTTTT.

This clonotype was picked up many times. The chain is built from TRBV24-1 and TRBJ2-5; either TRBD1 or TRBD2 may supply D (5 bases each). From germline, CDR1 is KGHDR and CDR2 SFDVKD. The CDR3 runs to 15 residues. Trimming removed 4 bases from V and 2 bases from J, with 13 bases in between. CDR3 bases: TGTGCCACCAGTGACTCCGGGACGAAGCAAGAGACCCAGTACTTC. Residues: CATSDSGTKQETQYF.

This chain joins TRBV29-1 and TRBJ2-3; TRBD2 aligns across 8 bases. CDR1 and CDR2 from the germline V gene are SQVTM and ANQGSEA. With V trimmed by 4 bases and J by 3 bases, 12 bases remained unmatched. The CDR3 length is 16 residues. The CDR3 spells CSVGLSSGRKTDTQYF. The CDR3 nucleotides read TGCAGCGTTGGATTGTCAAGCGGGAGAAAGACAGATACGCAGTATTTT.

The chain uses TRBV12-3 or TRBV12-4 and TRBJ1-2; D ambiguous. The CDR3 spans 14 residues. Trimming shortened V by 2 bases and J by 6 bases, and 13 bases separated the two germline ends. The CDR3 here is CASSLSDGTHGYTF. The CDR3 nucleotides read TGTGCCAGCAGTTTATCGGACGGTACCCATGGCTACACCTTC.

The chain is built from TRBV6-5 and TRBJ2-7; maybe TRBD2 (5 bases). The CDR3 has 13 amino acids. Germline CDR1 and CDR2: MNHEY and SVGAGI. Trimming pared 3 bases from V and 6 bases from J, leaving 12 bases between. The CDR3 nucleotides are TGTGCCAGCAGTTATCAATCGGGGAGCGAGCAGTACGTC. Its protein product is CASSYQSGSEQYV.

This clonotype occurred many times. V is TRBV18 and J is TRBJ1-1; D gene uncertain. The CDR3 is made up of 15 amino acids. V lost 3 bases and J lost 0, with 11 bases in between. Germline CDR1 is KGHSH and CDR2 is LQKENI. Here the CDR3 DNA reads TGTGCCAGCTCACCGGCCAGAATTCTGAACACTGAAGCTTTCTTT. It translates to CASSPARILNTEAFF.

This clonotype came up many times. The chain couples TRBV7-8 to TRBJ2-1; 7 nucleotides line up with TRBD2. This CDR3 spans 15 amino acids. V shed 5 bases and J 7 bases; nucleotides not matched to a gene: 11. In germline, CDR1 is SGHVS, CDR2 FQNEAQ. CDR3 nucleotide sequence: TGTGCCAGCAGCCCAGGGAGGGTAGGCAGGAATGAGCAGTTCTTC. Translated, it gives CASSPGRVGRNEQFF.

This clonotype was seen a few times. This chain connects TRBV6-1 to TRBJ2-3, with D maybe TRBD2 (6 bases). Trimming left V 6 bases short and J 1 base short, with 14 bases between. CDR1 and CDR2 (germline): MNHNS, SASEGT. The CDR3 extends over 15 amino acids. CDR3 in DNA: TGTGCCAGCAGGGAATGGCGGGACGGCACAGATACGCAGTATTTT. It yields the protein CASREWRDGTDTQYF.

This clonotype was observed a few times. This rearrangement joins TRBV19 to TRBJ1-6; 7 nucleotides line up with TRBD1. Germline lookup yields CDR1 LNHDA and CDR2 SQIVND (reference sequence). The CDR3 consists of 15 residues. Trimming removed 6 bases from V and 7 bases from J; junction bases left unmatched: 9. The CDR3 reads CASSLDRVRNSPLHF. In DNA form, the CDR3 reads TGTGCCAGTAGCCTTGACAGGGTACGAAATTCACCCCTCCACTTT.

V and J are TRBV5-1 and TRBJ2-2; D not resolved. CDR1 is SGHRS and CDR2 is YFSETQ in the germline V gene. Deletions cut 6 bases from V and 4 bases from J, with 13 bases between. There are 14 residues in the CDR3. CDR3 in amino acids: CASIPASSTGELFF. CDR3 nucleotides: TGCGCCAGCATCCCGGCCAGCTCCACCGGGGAGCTGTTTTTT.

This clonotype was counted ten times or more. DNA of the CDR3: TGTGCCAGCAGCCCCACAGGGACCAATCAGCCCCAGCATTTT. Residues: CASSPTGTNQPQHF. This sequence joins TRBV6-1 and TRBJ1-5; tentatively, D is TRBD1 (6 bases). V shed 6 bases and J shed 3 bases, with 12 bases lying between them. CDR3 size: 14 residues. CDR1 and CDR2 (germline): MNHNS, SASEGT.

This clonotype was detected only a few times. V gene TRBV19 combines with J gene TRBJ2-1; TRBD2 matches 10 bases. The CDR3 is 16 amino acids. Germline V CDR1 and CDR2: LNHDA, SQIVND (reference sequence). J was trimmed by 5 bases and V by 3 bases; bases with no gene match: 7. The CDR3 DNA reads TGTGCCAGTAGTATTATCGGACTAGCGGCACACAATGAGCAGTTCTTC. The encoded protein is CASSIIGLAAHNEQFF.

The chain joins TRBV19 to TRBJ2-1; D not resolved. V was clipped by 10 bases and J by 0 bases, with 13 bases between them. The CDR3 is 14 amino acids. Germline lookup yields CDR1 LNHDA and CDR2 SQIVND (reference sequence). CDR3 DNA sequence: TGTGCCACCAGGACCTTCAGCTCCTACAATGAGCAGTTCTTC. It codes for CATRTFSSYNEQFF.